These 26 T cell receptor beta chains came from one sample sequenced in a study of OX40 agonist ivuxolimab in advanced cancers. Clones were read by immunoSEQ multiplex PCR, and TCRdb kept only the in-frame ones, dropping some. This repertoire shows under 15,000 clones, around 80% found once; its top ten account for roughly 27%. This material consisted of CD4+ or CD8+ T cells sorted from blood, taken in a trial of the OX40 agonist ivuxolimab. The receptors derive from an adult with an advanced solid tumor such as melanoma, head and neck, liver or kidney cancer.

This CDR3 reads CASSPGSYNGEGDEKLFF. Here the CDR3 DNA reads TGTGCCAGCAGCCCTGGGTCCTACAACGGGGAAGGAGATGAAAAACTGTTTTTT. J is TRBJ1-4 and V is TRBV5-8; D is unclear. The CDR3 length is 18 residues. V was trimmed by 4 bases and J by 6 bases, leaving 25 bases between them. CDR1 is SGHTS and CDR2 is YDEGEE in the germline V gene.

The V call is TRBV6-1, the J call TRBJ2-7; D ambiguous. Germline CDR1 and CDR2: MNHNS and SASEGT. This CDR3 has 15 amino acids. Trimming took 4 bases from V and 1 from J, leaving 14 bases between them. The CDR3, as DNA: TGTGCCAGCAGTGTTTGGGATAATCAGTCCTACGAGCAGTACTTC. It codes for CASSVWDNQSYEQYF.

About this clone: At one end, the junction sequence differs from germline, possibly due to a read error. DNA of the CDR3: TGCGCCAGCAGTCAAGATATAGGCAGCTCCTACAATGAGCAGTTCTTC. It is translated as CASSQDIGSSYNEQFF. The rearrangement uses TRBV4-1 and TRBJ2-1; D not resolved. The CDR3 runs 16 residues. In germline, CDR1 is MGHRA, CDR2 YSYEKL.

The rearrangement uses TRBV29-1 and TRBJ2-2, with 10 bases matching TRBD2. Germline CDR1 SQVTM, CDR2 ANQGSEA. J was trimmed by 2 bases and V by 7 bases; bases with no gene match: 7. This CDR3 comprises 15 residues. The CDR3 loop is CSAETSGVNTGELFF. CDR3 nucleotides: TGCAGCGCCGAAACTAGCGGGGTAAACACCGGGGAGCTGTTTTTT.

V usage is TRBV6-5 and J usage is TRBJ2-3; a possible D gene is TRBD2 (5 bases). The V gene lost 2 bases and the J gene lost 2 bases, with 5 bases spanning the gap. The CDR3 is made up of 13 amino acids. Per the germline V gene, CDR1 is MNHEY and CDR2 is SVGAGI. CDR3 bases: TGTGCCAGCAGTTACGACTACACAGATACGCAGTATTTT. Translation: CASSYDYTDTQYF.

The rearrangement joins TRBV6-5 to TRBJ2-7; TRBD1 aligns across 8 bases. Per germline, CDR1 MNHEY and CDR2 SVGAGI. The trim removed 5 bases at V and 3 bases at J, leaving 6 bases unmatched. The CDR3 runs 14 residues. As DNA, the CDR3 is TGTGCCAGCAGTCCCGGACAGGGATTCTACGAGCAGTACTTC. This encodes CASSPGQGFYEQYF.

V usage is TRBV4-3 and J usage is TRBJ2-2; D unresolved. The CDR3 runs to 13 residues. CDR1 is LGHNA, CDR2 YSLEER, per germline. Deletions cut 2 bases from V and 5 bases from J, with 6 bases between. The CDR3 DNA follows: TGCGCCAGCAGCCAATATATGACCGGGGAGCTGTTTTTT. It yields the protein CASSQYMTGELFF.

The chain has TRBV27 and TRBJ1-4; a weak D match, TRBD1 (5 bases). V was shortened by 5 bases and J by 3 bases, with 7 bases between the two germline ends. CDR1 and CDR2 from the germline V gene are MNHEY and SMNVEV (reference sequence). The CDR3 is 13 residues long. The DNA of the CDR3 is TGTGCCAGCAGTACGGGACCTAATGAAAAACTGTTTTTT. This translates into CASSTGPNEKLFF.

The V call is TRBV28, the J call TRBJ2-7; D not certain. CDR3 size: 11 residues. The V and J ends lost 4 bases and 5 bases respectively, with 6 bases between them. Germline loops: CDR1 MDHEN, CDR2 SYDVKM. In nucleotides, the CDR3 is TGTGCCAGCAGTTACCCGGACGAGCAGTACTTC. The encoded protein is CASSYPDEQYF.

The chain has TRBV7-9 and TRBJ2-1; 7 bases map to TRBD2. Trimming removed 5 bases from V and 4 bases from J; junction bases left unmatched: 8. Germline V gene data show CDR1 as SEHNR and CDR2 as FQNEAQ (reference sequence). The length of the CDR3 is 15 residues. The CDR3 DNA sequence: TGTGCCAGCAGCAGAGGGCTAGCGGAATACAATGAGCAGTTCTTC. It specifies CASSRGLAEYNEQFF.

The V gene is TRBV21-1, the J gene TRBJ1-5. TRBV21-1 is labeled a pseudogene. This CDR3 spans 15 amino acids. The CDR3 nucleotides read TGTGCCAGCAGCAAAGCAGCGACCCCCAATCAGCCCCAGCATTTT. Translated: CASSKAATPNQPQHF.

CDR3 sequence reads: CASSDGGGAGEQFF. The CDR3, as DNA: TGTGCCAGCAGTGACGGCGGGGGGGCCGGTGAGCAGTTCTTC. The chain combines TRBV25-1 with TRBJ2-1; 9 bases agree with TRBD2. The J segment lost 9 bases and the V segment lost 3 bases, leaving 6 bases of the junction unmatched. The CDR3 contains 14 residues. Germline values: CDR1 MGHDK, CDR2 SYGVNS.

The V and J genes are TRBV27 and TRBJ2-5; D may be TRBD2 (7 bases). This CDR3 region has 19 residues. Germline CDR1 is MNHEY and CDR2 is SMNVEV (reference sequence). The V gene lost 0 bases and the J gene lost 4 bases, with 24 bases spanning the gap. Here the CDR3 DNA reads TGTGCCAGCAGTTTATCGAAGCCACGGGGGGCCTTCGAGGTAGAGACCCAGTACTTC. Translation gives CASSLSKPRGAFEVETQYF.

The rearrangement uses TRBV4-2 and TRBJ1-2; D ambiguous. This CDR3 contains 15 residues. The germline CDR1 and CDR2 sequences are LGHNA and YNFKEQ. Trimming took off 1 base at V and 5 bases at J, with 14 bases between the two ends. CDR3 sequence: CASSQVAVVGYGYTF. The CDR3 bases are TGTGCCAGCAGCCAAGTCGCGGTGGTAGGGTATGGCTACACCTTC.

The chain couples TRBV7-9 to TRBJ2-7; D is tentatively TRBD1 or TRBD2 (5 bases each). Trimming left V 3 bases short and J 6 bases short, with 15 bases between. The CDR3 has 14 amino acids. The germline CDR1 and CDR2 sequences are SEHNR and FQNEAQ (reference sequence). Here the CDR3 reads CASSLVGTLGEQYF. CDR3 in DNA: TGTGCCAGCAGCTTGGTAGGGACCCTAGGCGAGCAGTACTTC.

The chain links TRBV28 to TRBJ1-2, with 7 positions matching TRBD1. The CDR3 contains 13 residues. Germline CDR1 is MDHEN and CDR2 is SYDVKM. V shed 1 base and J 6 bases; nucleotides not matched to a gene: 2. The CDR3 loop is CASSLLGTDGYTF. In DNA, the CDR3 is TGTGCCAGCAGTTTATTGGGGACAGATGGCTACACCTTC.

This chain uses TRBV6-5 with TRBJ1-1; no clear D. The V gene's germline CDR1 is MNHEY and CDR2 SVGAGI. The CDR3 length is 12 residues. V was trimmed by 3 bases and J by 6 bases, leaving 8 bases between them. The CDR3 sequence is CASSYSGSEAFF. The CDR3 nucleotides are TGTGCCAGCAGTTATTCGGGATCTGAAGCTTTCTTT.

The CDR3 loop reads CASSVSMNTEAFF. The CDR3 nucleotides are TGTGCCAGCAGTGTTTCGATGAACACTGAAGCTTTCTTT. The chain has TRBV9 and TRBJ1-1; D is undetermined. Germline CDR1 is SGDLS and CDR2 is YYNGEE. V shed 5 bases and J shed 0 bases, with 8 bases lying between them. The CDR3 is 13 amino acids.

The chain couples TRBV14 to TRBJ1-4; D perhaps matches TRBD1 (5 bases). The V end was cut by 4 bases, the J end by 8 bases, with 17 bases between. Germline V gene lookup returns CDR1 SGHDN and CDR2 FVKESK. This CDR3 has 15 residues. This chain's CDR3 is CASSRSLTSGEKLFF. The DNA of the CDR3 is TGTGCCAGCAGCCGGTCCCTCACCTCAGGGGAAAAACTGTTTTTT.

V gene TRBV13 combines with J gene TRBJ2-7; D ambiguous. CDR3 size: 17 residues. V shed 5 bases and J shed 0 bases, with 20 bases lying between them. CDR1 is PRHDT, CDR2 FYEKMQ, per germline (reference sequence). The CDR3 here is CASSQRQSGSSSYEQYF. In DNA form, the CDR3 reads TGTGCCAGCAGCCAACGACAATCCGGGTCGAGCTCCTACGAGCAGTACTTC.

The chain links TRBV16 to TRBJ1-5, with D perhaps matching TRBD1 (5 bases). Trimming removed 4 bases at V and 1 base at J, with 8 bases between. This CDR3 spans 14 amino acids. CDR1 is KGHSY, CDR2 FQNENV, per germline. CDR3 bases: TGTGCCAGCAGCCCTCGACAGAGCAATCAGCCCCAGCATTTT. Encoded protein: CASSPRQSNQPQHF.

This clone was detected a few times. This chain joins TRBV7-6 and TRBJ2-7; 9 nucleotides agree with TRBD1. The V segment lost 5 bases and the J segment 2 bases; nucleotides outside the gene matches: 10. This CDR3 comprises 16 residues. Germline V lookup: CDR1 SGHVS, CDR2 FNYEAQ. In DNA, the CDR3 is TGTGCCAGCAGCCCATTTGGTGGGACAGGGCCCTACGAGCAGTACTTC. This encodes CASSPFGGTGPYEQYF. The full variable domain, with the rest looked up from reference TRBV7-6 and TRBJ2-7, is GAGVSQSPRYKVTKRGQDVALRCDPISGHVSLYWYRQALGQGPEFLTYFNYEAQQDKSGLPNDRFSAERPEGSISTLTIQRTEQRDSAMYRCASSPFGGTGPYEQYFGPGTRLTVT.

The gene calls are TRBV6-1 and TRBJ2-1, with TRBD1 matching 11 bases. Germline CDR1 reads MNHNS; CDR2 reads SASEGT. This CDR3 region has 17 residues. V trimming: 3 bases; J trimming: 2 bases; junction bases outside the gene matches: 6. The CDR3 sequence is CASSDRDRGTTYNEQFF. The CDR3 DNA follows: TGTGCCAGCAGTGACCGGGACAGGGGGACGACCTACAATGAGCAGTTCTTC.

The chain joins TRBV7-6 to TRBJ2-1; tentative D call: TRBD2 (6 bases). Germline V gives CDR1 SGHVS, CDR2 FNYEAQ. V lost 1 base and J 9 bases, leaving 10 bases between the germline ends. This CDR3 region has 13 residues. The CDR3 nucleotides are TGTGCCAGCAGCTTAGGGGACTCGGTTGAGCAGTTCTTC. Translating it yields CASSLGDSVEQFF. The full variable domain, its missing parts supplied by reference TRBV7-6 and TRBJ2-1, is GAGVSQSPRYKVTKRGQDVALRCDPISGHVSLYWYRQALGQGPEFLTYFNYEAQQDKSGLPNDRFSAERPEGSISTLTIQRTEQRDSAMYRCASSLGDSVEQFFGPGTRLTVL.

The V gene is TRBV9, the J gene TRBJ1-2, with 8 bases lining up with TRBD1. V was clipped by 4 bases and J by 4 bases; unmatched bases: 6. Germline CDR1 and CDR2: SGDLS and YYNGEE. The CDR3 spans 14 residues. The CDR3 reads CASSPRDRPYGYTF. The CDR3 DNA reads TGTGCCAGCAGCCCCCGGGACAGGCCCTATGGCTACACCTTC.

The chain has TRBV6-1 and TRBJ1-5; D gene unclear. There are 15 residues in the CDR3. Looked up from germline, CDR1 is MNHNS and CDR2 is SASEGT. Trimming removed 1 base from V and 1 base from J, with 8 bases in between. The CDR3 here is CASSEGAGSNQPQHF. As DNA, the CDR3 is TGTGCCAGCAGTGAAGGGGCCGGAAGCAATCAGCCCCAGCATTTT.